Sequencing of this TCR beta chain was carried out in a study of CD8 T cells in Susac syndrome. Reverse transcription of about 0.45 to 1 ug RNA was performed with random hexamers. Amplification of TCR beta CDR3 by immunoSEQ multiplex PCR spanned 54 Vbeta and 13 Jbeta. TCRdb used MiXCR to reprocess the immunoSEQ multiplex PCR reads, holding one entry per CDR3 protein. This sample carries roughly 140,000 distinct CDR3 sequences, roughly 94% of them seen once, and the ten largest clones take 0.2% to 0.25%. V was clipped by 1 base and J by 1 base, with 13 bases between them. Germline CDR1 SNHLY, CDR2 FYNNEI. The CDR3 contains 16 residues. The CD8+ and CD4+ T cells were negatively isolated, with the TEMRA cells enriched by FACS.

The sequenced sample consisted of CD8+ T cells from PBMCs. The receptor comes from a human donor with multiple sclerosis. The chain carries TRBV2 and TRBJ1-1, with D perhaps TRBD1 (5 bases). The CDR3 sequence is CASSEGWGSPNTEAFF. CDR3 nucleotides: TGTGCCAGCAGTGAAGGGTGGGGCAGCCCGAACACTGAAGCTTTCTTT.